This T cell receptor beta chain was identified during a study of T cell changes during pregnancy in multiple sclerosis. The table lists this clone with a count of one. Produced via immunoSEQ multiplex PCR; TCRdb's table is partial and in-frame only. The sample consists of 45,000 to 70,000 clones, 92% of them appearing once. Deletions cut 4 bases from V and 3 bases from J, with 7 bases between. Germline-derived CDR1 and CDR2 are SGHDT and YYEEEE. This CDR3 spans 12 amino acids. J is TRBJ2-5 and V is TRBV5-6; tentative D call: TRBD1 (6 bases). This TCR derives from a female donor with multiple sclerosis, enrolled in a pregnancy study. This material consisted of CD4+ T cells from peripheral blood mononuclear cells, taken after pregnancy. The CDR3 DNA is TGTGCCAGCAGCGCAGGGGAAGAGACCCAGTACTTC. Its protein is CASSAGEETQYF. Complete variable domain (other parts from reference TRBV5-6 and TRBJ2-5): DAGVTQSPTHLIKTRGQQVTLRCSPKSGHDTVSWYQQALGQGPQFIFQYYEEEERQRGNFPDRFSGHQFPNYSSELNVNALLLGDSALYLCASSAGEETQYFGPGTRLLVL.